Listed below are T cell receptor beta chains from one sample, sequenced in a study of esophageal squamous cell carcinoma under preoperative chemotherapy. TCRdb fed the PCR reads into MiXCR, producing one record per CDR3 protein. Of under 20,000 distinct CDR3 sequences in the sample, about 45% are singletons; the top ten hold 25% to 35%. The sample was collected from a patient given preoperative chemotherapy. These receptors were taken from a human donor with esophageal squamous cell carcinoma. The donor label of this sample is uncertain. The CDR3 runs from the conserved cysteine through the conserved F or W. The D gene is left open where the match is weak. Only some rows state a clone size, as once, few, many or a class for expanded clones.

CASSAFDRDGTDTQYF,TGTGCCAGCAGTGCGTTCGACAGGGACGGCACAGATACGCAGTATTTT,TRBD1,TRBV6-1,TRBJ2-3,medium-sized
CASSLAWGQGNEQFF,TGTGCCAGCAGCTTAGCGTGGGGACAGGGCAATGAGCAGTTCTTC,TRBD1,TRBV7-8,TRBJ2-1,few
CAISDGRSGNTIYF,TGTGCCATCAGTGACGGACGTTCTGGAAACACCATATATTTT,.,TRBV10-3,TRBJ1-3,few
CASSQDPGLALNTEAFF,TGCGCCAGCAGCCAAGACCCGGGTCTCGCCCTTAACACTGAAGCTTTCTTT,.,TRBV4-3,TRBJ1-1,.
CASIQREGLLANTGELFF,TGTGCCAGTATCCAGCGGGAGGGCCTACTCGCGAACACCGGGGAGCTGTTTTTT,TRBD2,TRBV19,TRBJ2-2,few
CSAGTSGMSDTQYF,TGCAGTGCTGGGACTAGCGGGATGTCAGATACGCAGTATTTT,TRBD2,TRBV20-1,TRBJ2-3,.
CASSPGQGATNTQYF,TGTGCCAGCAGCCCGGGGCAGGGGGCTACAAACACGCAGTACTTT,TRBD1,TRBV7-2,TRBJ2-3,.
CASSEWWSSYEQYF,TGTGCCAGCAGTGAATGGTGGAGCTCCTACGAGCAGTACTTC,.,TRBV6-1,TRBJ2-7,many
CASSPVAVPYYEQYF,TGTGCCAGCAGCCCGGTAGCGGTGCCATACTACGAGCAGTACTTC,.,TRBV7-2,TRBJ2-7,many
CASSQETGETQYF,TGCGCCAGCAGCCAAGAAACGGGAGAGACCCAGTACTTC,.,TRBV4-3,TRBJ2-5,few
CASSLSTGTRGYEQYF,TGTGCCAGCAGCTTGTCGACAGGCACTAGAGGATACGAGCAGTACTTC,.,TRBV7-2,TRBJ2-7,few
CASGRRPGAKDTQYF,TGTGCCAGCGGTCGACGGCCAGGAGCCAAAGACACGCAGTATTTC,.,TRBV12-3/TRBV12-4,TRBJ2-3,.
CASSPWRHSYNEQFF,TGTGCCAGCAGCCCTTGGAGGCACTCCTACAATGAGCAGTTCTTC,.,TRBV7-2,TRBJ2-1,.
CASAPQGGPSDTQYF,TGTGCCAGCGCCCCCCAGGGCGGACCCAGCGATACGCAGTATTTT,.,TRBV11-2,TRBJ2-3,medium-sized
CASSYQGSTDTQYF,TGTGCCAGCAGTTATCAGGGCTCCACAGATACGCAGTATTTT,.,TRBV7-3,TRBJ2-3,.
CASRPRKTSGNYWDEQYF,TGTGCCAGCCGGCCGAGAAAGACTAGCGGGAATTATTGGGACGAGCAGTACTTC,TRBD2,TRBV12-3/TRBV12-4,TRBJ2-7,many